This T cell receptor beta chain was sequenced during a study of blood T cell repertoires in COVID-19. The germline V gene has CDR1 SGHVS and CDR2 FQNEAQ. There are 15 residues in the CDR3. Between the trimmed V and J ends, which lost 2 bases and 7 bases, there was a span of 15 bases. Repertoires were generated with immunoSEQ multiplex PCR, while TCRdb's copy carries only in-frame clones and drops some. The sample consists of 200,000 to 300,000 clones, approximately 90% of them appearing once. The rearrangement joins TRBV7-8 to TRBJ2-1; tentative D call: TRBD2 (6 bases). This receptor was obtained from a woman aged 25-40 years who had recovered from COVID-19. The sample comprised PBMCs or T cells enriched from blood (not recorded which). The CDR3 DNA follows: TGTGCCAGCAGCTTATCCGGGAGATTCGAAAATGAGCAGTTCTTC. The encoded protein is CASSLSGRFENEQFF.